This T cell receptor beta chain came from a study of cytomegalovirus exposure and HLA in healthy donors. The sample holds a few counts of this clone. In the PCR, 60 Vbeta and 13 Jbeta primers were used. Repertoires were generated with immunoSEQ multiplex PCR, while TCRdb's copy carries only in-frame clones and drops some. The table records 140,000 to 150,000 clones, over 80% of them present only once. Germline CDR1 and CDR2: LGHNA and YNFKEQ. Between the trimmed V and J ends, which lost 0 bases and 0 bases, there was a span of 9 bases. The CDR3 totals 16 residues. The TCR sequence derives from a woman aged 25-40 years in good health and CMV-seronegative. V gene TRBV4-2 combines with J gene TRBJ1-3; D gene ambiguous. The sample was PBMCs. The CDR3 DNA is TGTGCCAGCAGCCAAGATTCCGGGATCTCTGGAAACACCATATATTTT. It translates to CASSQDSGISGNTIYF.